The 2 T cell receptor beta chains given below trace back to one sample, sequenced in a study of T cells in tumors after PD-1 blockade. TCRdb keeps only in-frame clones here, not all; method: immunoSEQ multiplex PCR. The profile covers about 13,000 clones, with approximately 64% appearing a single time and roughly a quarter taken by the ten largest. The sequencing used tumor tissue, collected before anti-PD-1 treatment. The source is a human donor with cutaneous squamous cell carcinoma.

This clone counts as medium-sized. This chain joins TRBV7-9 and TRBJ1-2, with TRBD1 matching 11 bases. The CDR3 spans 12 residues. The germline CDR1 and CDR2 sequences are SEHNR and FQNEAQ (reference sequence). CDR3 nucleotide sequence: TGTGGCGTTGGGACAGGGGGTTTTGGCTACACCTTC. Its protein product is CGVGTGGFGYTF. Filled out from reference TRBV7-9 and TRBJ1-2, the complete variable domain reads DTGVSQNPRHKITKRGQNVTFRCDPISEHNRLYWYRQTLGQGPEFLTYFQNEAQLEKSRLLSDRFSAERPKGSFSTLEIQRTEQGDSAMYLCGVGTGGFGYTFGSGTRLTVV.

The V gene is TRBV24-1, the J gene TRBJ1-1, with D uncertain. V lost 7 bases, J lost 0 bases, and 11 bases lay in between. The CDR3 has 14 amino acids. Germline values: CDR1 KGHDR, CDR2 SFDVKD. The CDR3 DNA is TGTGCCACCAGGCGGTCTTCTATGAACACTGAAGCTTTCTTT. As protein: CATRRSSMNTEAFF.